The 30 T cell receptor beta chains given below trace back to one sample, sequenced in a study of memory CD4+ T cells and cytomegalovirus serostatus. The sort gate was single viable CD3+CD4+CD8-CD45RO+ cells for memory CD4+ T cells. The data were produced by immunoSEQ multiplex PCR, yet TCRdb's version contains in-frame clones alone and is incomplete. The sample lists about 92,000 clones; roughly 80% were seen once. The material sequenced was memory CD4+ T cells from blood. The receptors derive from an adult in good health and CMV-seropositive.

V gene TRBV18 combines with J gene TRBJ1-4; D is unresolved. The V end was cut by 3 bases, the J end by 6 bases, with 5 bases between. The CDR3 length is 12 residues. CDR1 and CDR2 (germline): KGHSH, LQKENI. CDR3 sequence (DNA): TGTGCCAGCTCACCCTTGGATGAAAAACTGTTTTTT. It is translated as CASSPLDEKLFF.

This clone was observed a few times. The chain combines TRBV2 with TRBJ1-2; the D gene is possibly TRBD1 (6 bases). This CDR3 has 12 residues. Looked up from germline, CDR1 is SNHLY and CDR2 is FYNNEI. The germline V and J ends were trimmed by 7 bases and 8 bases, with 14 bases remaining between them. As DNA, the CDR3 is TGTGCCAGCACAACAGGGTTCGAGGGCTACACCTTC. It encodes CASTTGFEGYTF. The complete variable domain, with remaining parts taken from reference TRBV2 and TRBJ1-2, reads EPEVTQTPSHQVTQMGQEVILRCVPISNHLYFYWYRQILGQKVEFLVSFYNNEISEKSEIFDDQFSVERPDGSNFTLKIRSTKLEDSAMYFCASTTGFEGYTFGSGTRLTVV.

As to this clone: One junction end does not reproduce the germline sequence, and a read error may be involved. The chain joins TRBV5-4 to TRBJ1-4, with unresolved D. The CDR3 consists of 12 residues. The germline CDR1 and CDR2 sequences are SGHNT and YYREEE (reference sequence). The CDR3 sequence is CASGLFNEKLFF. DNA of the CDR3: TGTGCCAGCGGCTTGTTTAATGAAAAACTGTTTTTT.

This chain links TRBV5-5 with TRBJ2-5, with D possibly being TRBD2 (5 bases). This CDR3 contains 15 residues. Germline CDR1 SGHKS, CDR2 YYEKEE (reference sequence). V dropped 5 bases and J dropped 4 bases, with 18 bases sitting between them. CDR3: CASSYGLAVGETQYF. The CDR3 DNA reads TGTGCCAGCAGTTACGGACTCGCGGTTGGAGAGACCCAGTACTTC.

The chain has TRBV6-1 and TRBJ1-1, with D perhaps TRBD1 (5 bases). The CDR3 has 14 amino acids. V dropped 6 bases and J dropped 4 bases, with 15 bases sitting between them. The germline gives CDR1 MNHNS, CDR2 SASEGT. The CDR3 region is CASSGTWGVTEAFF. The CDR3 nucleotides are TGTGCCAGCAGCGGCACGTGGGGGGTCACTGAAGCTTTCTTT.

This clone was observed a handful of times. The V gene is TRBV19, the J gene TRBJ2-2; D may be TRBD1 (6 bases). The germline V and J ends were trimmed by 6 bases and 3 bases, with 11 bases remaining between them. There are 14 residues in the CDR3. Germline V gene data show CDR1 as LNHDA and CDR2 as SQIVND (reference sequence). The CDR3 coding sequence is TGTGCCAGTAGGGTTTCAGGGGACACCGGGGAGCTGTTTTTT. Residues: CASRVSGDTGELFF.

This chain uses TRBV7-3 with TRBJ2-6; TRBD2 is a possible D gene (6 bases). The CDR3 covers 16 residues. Germline CDR1 is SGHTA and CDR2 is FQGTGA. Deletions cut 0 bases from V and 2 bases from J, with 8 bases between. The CDR3 here is CASSLTGGTGANVLTF. As DNA, the CDR3 is TGTGCCAGCAGCTTAACGGGAGGTACTGGGGCCAACGTCCTGACTTTC.

This clone was seen once. The gene calls are TRBV7-6 and TRBJ2-5; a possible D gene is TRBD1 (5 bases). CDR1 is SGHVS, CDR2 FNYEAQ, per germline. V dropped 4 bases and J dropped 5 bases, with 17 bases sitting between them. The CDR3 consists of 15 residues. CDR3 sequence: CASSSQQGYGETQYF. The CDR3 DNA follows: TGTGCCAGCAGCTCTCAGCAGGGCTATGGGGAGACCCAGTACTTC.

The V gene is TRBV19, the J gene TRBJ1-2, with D possibly TRBD1 on 5 matching bases. This CDR3 is 15 amino acids long. V lost 2 bases and J lost 3, with 13 bases in between. In germline, CDR1 is LNHDA, CDR2 SQIVND (reference sequence). The CDR3 DNA is TGTGCCAGTAGTATAAGCGACAGATTGTACTATGGCTACACCTTC. As protein: CASSISDRLYYGYTF.

Notes on this clone: The same CDR3 is also encoded by other DNA sequences in this sample. This chain joins TRBV7-9 and TRBJ2-3; D ambiguous. The CDR3 has 13 amino acids. V gave up 3 bases and J gave up 2 bases, with 6 bases separating them. CDR1 is SEHNR and CDR2 is FQNEAQ in the germline V gene (reference sequence). The CDR3 DNA sequence: TGTGCCAGCAGCTTGTCGGCCACAGATACGCAGTATTTT. It specifies CASSLSATDTQYF.

The genes are TRBV5-1 and TRBJ2-7; the D gene is possibly TRBD1 (5 bases). The ends were cut back, 8 bases at V and 3 bases at J, with 15 bases in the middle. This CDR3 is built from 13 residues. Germline V gives CDR1 SGHRS, CDR2 YFSETQ. The CDR3 nucleotides are TGCGCCAGTACAGGTGCTTCGTTCTACGAGCAGTACTTC. This gives the protein CASTGASFYEQYF.

The chain combines TRBV4-3 with TRBJ2-7, with TRBD1 matching 11 bases. Looked up from germline, CDR1 is LGHNA and CDR2 is YSLEER. V lost 5 bases, J lost 5 bases, and 5 bases stayed unmatched. The CDR3 is 14 residues long. The CDR3 DNA follows: TGCGCCAGCAGCGCAAGGGGACAGGGGGACGAGCAGTACTTC. The encoded protein is CASSARGQGDEQYF.

The chain carries TRBV7-3 and TRBJ2-7, with unresolved D. CDR1 is SGHTA and CDR2 is FQGTGA in the germline V gene. This CDR3 region has 14 residues. The V end was cut by 6 bases, the J end by 1 base, with 13 bases between. The chain's CDR3 is CASSPSARSYEQYF. The CDR3 nucleotides are TGTGCCAGCAGTCCGTCCGCAAGGTCCTACGAGCAGTACTTC.

The J gene is TRBJ1-1, the V gene TRBV6-1; a possible D gene is TRBD1 (6 bases). The germline gives CDR1 MNHNS, CDR2 SASEGT. The CDR3 consists of 15 residues. Between the trimmed V and J ends, which lost 2 bases and 10 bases, there was a span of 20 bases. CDR3 coding DNA: TGTGCCAGCAGTGAACCCTCGTACAGGGTGACGGGAGCTTTCTTT. It encodes CASSEPSYRVTGAFF.

J is TRBJ2-7 and V is TRBV28; 8 bases are shared with TRBD1. Germline trimming cut 3 bases from V and 4 bases from J; bases unmatched to any gene: 2. The CDR3 is 13 amino acids. Looked up from germline, CDR1 is MDHEN and CDR2 is SYDVKM. CDR3 bases: TGTGCCAGCAGTTTCGGACAGGGATACGAGCAGTACTTC. Its translation: CASSFGQGYEQYF.

The chain combines TRBV9 with TRBJ2-3; D remains unclear. The CDR3 extends over 14 amino acids. Trimming removed 1 base from V and 1 base from J, with 7 bases in between. Germline assignment: CDR1 SGDLS and CDR2 YYNGEE. The CDR3 bases are TGTGCCAGCAGCGTAAAGATGGGCACAGATACGCAGTATTTT. It is translated as CASSVKMGTDTQYF.

The rearrangement links TRBV5-5 to TRBJ1-3; a possible D gene is TRBD1 (6 bases). The CDR3 covers 15 residues. V was trimmed by 4 bases and J by 4 bases, leaving 15 bases between them. Germline CDR1 is SGHKS and CDR2 is YYEKEE (reference sequence). DNA of the CDR3: TGTGCCAGCAGCCGAGGCGGGACACTCGGAAACACCATATATTTT. It is translated as CASSRGGTLGNTIYF.

The chain is built from TRBV5-1 and TRBJ2-1; tentative D call: TRBD2 (6 bases). The V and J ends lost 5 bases and 1 base respectively, with 16 bases between them. CDR1 is SGHRS, CDR2 YFSETQ, per germline. CDR3 length: 16 amino acids. As DNA, the CDR3 is TGCGCCAGCAGGGGTCGCGGGACGGAATCCTACAATGAGCAGTTCTTC. Translation: CASRGRGTESYNEQFF.

V usage is TRBV4-2 and J usage is TRBJ2-7; the D gene is possibly TRBD2 (6 bases). Germline V gene data show CDR1 as LGHNA and CDR2 as YNFKEQ. Trimming pared 1 base from V and 2 bases from J, leaving 21 bases between. The CDR3 sequence is 18 residues long. The CDR3 DNA is TGTGCCAGCAGCCAAGCTATCACTCGGGTCGGGACTCCCTACGAGCAGTACTTC. Translation: CASSQAITRVGTPYEQYF.

V usage is TRBV7-9 and J usage is TRBJ1-4; D is perhaps TRBD1 (5 bases). The germline gives CDR1 SEHNR, CDR2 FQNEAQ (reference sequence). The CDR3 runs 15 residues. V lost 5 bases to trimming and J lost 0 bases, with 10 bases between them. CDR3 nucleotide sequence: TGTGCCAGCAGCCGTATGGGGGCAACTAATGAAAAACTGTTTTTT. As protein: CASSRMGATNEKLFF.

The chain joins TRBV2 to TRBJ2-1, with 9 bases fitting TRBD2. The V gene's germline CDR1 is SNHLY and CDR2 FYNNEI. The CDR3 is made up of 12 amino acids. The DNA of the CDR3 is TGTGCTACGCGGGAGGGCCAGGGTGAGCAGTTCTTC. It codes for CATREGQGEQFF.

This chain joins TRBV6-6 and TRBJ1-4; 9 positions agree with TRBD1. This CDR3 comprises 14 residues. From germline, CDR1 is MNHNY and CDR2 SVGAGI (reference sequence). V trimming: 4 bases; J trimming: 7 bases; junction bases outside the gene matches: 4. The CDR3 bases are TGTGCCAGCAGTTCCCGACAGGGGGGTGAAAAACTGTTTTTT. This gives the protein CASSSRQGGEKLFF.

Concerning this clone: The same CDR3 can be traced to other DNA sequences in this sample. The chain is built from TRBV7-8 and TRBJ2-7; D is perhaps TRBD2 (6 bases). Germline assignment: CDR1 SGHVS and CDR2 FQNEAQ. V lost 4 bases and J lost 0, with 19 bases in between. This CDR3 spans 17 amino acids. The CDR3 nucleotides read TGTGCCAGCAGCTCGAATCGTGGGGGGTTGAACTCCTACGAGCAGTACTTC. Protein product: CASSSNRGGLNSYEQYF.

V is TRBV19 and J is TRBJ1-1; D call uncertain. Trimming shortened V by 6 bases and J by 1 base, and 12 bases separated the two germline ends. From germline, CDR1 is LNHDA and CDR2 SQIVND (reference sequence). The CDR3 spans 14 residues. The CDR3 DNA is TGTGCCAGTAGCCTCATCACCCGGAACACTGAAGCTTTCTTT. It specifies CASSLITRNTEAFF.

The rearrangement joins TRBV2 to TRBJ1-2; 9 positions match TRBD1. Per the germline V gene, CDR1 is SNHLY and CDR2 is FYNNEI. This CDR3 region has 16 residues. The V segment lost 7 bases and the J segment 6 bases; nucleotides outside the gene matches: 15. The CDR3 nucleotides read TGTGCCAGCACCCTCCGAACAGGGGGCCGGGCGGATGGCTACACCTTC. This encodes CASTLRTGGRADGYTF.

This chain connects TRBV27 to TRBJ1-2; a possible D gene is TRBD1 (5 bases). Germline V gene lookup returns CDR1 MNHEY and CDR2 SMNVEV (reference sequence). Trimming pared 6 bases from V and 5 bases from J, leaving 13 bases between. The CDR3 runs 13 residues. Here the CDR3 DNA reads TGTGCCAGCAGCCGCCCAGGGTATTATGGCTACACCTTC. Amino acid sequence: CASSRPGYYGYTF.

The rearrangement joins TRBV6-5 to TRBJ1-2, with unresolved D. This CDR3 has 14 residues. V was pared by 6 bases and J by 8 bases, with 19 bases between. The germline V gene has CDR1 MNHEY and CDR2 SVGAGI. CDR3 bases: TGTGCCAGCAGCTCCGGGGTTTACGGTCGGGGCTACACCTTC. The encoded protein is CASSSGVYGRGYTF.

This chain connects TRBV10-3 to TRBJ2-4; D may correspond to TRBD1 or TRBD2 (5 bases each). CDR1 and CDR2 from the germline V gene are ENHRY and SYGVKD. CDR3 size: 13 residues. V was clipped by 6 bases and J by 14 bases, with 20 bases between them. The CDR3 region has the DNA TGTGCCATCAGGTCGGGACCCTCAGGTTTGGAGTACTTC. It is translated as CAIRSGPSGLEYF.

This clone was seen only once. The rearrangement uses TRBV7-2 and TRBJ2-7; TRBD1 agrees at 7 bases. CDR1 and CDR2 (germline): SGHTA, FQGNSA. This CDR3 spans 13 amino acids. The ends lost 5 bases at V and 7 bases at J; junction bases unmatched: 8. The DNA for the CDR3 is TGTGCCAGCAGCACGAAGACAGGGTCGGAGCAGTACTTC. Amino acid sequence: CASSTKTGSEQYF.

The rearrangement uses TRBV5-1 and TRBJ2-7; the D gene is possibly TRBD1 (6 bases). The CDR3 is 15 residues long. The V end lost 0 bases, the J end lost 4 bases, and 14 bases lay between the germline ends. Germline assignment: CDR1 SGHRS and CDR2 YFSETQ. CDR3 loop: CASSLVPDSRYEQYF. DNA for the CDR3: TGCGCCAGCAGCTTGGTTCCGGACAGTAGGTACGAGCAGTACTTC.